This entry lists 22 T cell receptor beta chains sequenced from one sample in a study of monozygotic twins with inflammatory bowel disease (dated by TCRdb to the late 2010s). Library generation was performed with 5' RACE. This sample was sequenced with an Illumina HiSeq 2500. TCRdb reanalyzed the reads, keeping one entry per CDR3 protein sequence and omitting DNA. The table of this sample itemizes about 210,000 distinct CDR3 sequences. Under 8.5% of the sample comes from the top ten. The sample comprised blood. The receptors derive from a human donor with ulcerative colitis or Crohn's disease, or a healthy co-twin of an affected twin (not recorded which).

J is TRBJ2-1 and V is TRBV5-1. The CDR3 has 13 residues. Germline CDR1 SGHRS, CDR2 YFSETQ. This CDR3 is CASSLDNFNEQFF.

The chain combines TRBV2 with TRBJ1-4; TCRdb returns TRBD1, unconfirmable since there is no DNA. The CDR3 is 14 residues long. Germline V gene lookup returns CDR1 SNHLY and CDR2 FYNNEI. The CDR3 loop reads CASSGQPGDEKLFF.

CDR3 region: CSALLAGGSTDTQYF. The chain links TRBV20-1 to TRBJ2-3; TCRdb's assignment of TRBD2 cannot be checked, as there is no DNA. The CDR3 spans 15 residues. Per germline, CDR1 DFQATT and CDR2 SNEGSKA (reference sequence).

The chain has TRBV19 and TRBJ2-7; TCRdb names TRBD1, which stays unverified in the absence of DNA. CDR1 and CDR2 from the germline V gene are LNHDA and SQIVND (reference sequence). The CDR3 runs 15 residues. The CDR3 sequence: CASSISTTGAYEQYF. Using reference TRBV19 and TRBJ2-7 for the parts outside the CDR3, the full variable domain is DGGITQSPKYLFRKEGQNVTLSCEQNLNHDAMYWYRQDPGQGLRLIYYSQIVNDFQKGDIAEGYSVSREKKESFPLTVTSAQKNPTAFYLCASSISTTGAYEQYFGPGTRLTVT.

This chain connects TRBV20-1 to TRBJ2-1; TCRdb proposes TRBD1, but this gene call is untestable without DNA. The germline CDR1 and CDR2 sequences are DFQATT and SNEGSKA (reference sequence). The CDR3 contains 14 residues. CDR3 sequence reads: CSASKTGGRNEQFF.

CDR3 in amino acids: CASSYGADQPQHF. V and J are TRBV6-5 and TRBJ1-5; TCRdb gives TRBD1 as the D gene, but with no DNA this cannot be confirmed. The CDR3 sequence is 13 residues long. CDR1 and CDR2 from the germline V gene are MNHEY and SVGAGI.

This rearrangement joins TRBV29-1 to TRBJ1-1. The V gene's germline CDR1 is SQVTM and CDR2 ANQGSEA. The CDR3 covers 13 residues. CDR3 amino acids: CSASELMNTEAFF.

V usage is TRBV6-6 and J usage is TRBJ2-7. This CDR3 is built from 14 residues. CDR1 is MNHNY, CDR2 SVGAGI, per germline (reference sequence). The CDR3 reads CASSYWRGSYEQYF.

The chain recombines TRBV7-8 with TRBJ2-5; TCRdb lists TRBD2, though no DNA is available to test this call. Germline V lookup: CDR1 SGHVS, CDR2 FQNEAQ. The CDR3 is made up of 18 amino acids. The CDR3 protein is CASSYITLAGALKKTQYF. The full variable domain, its missing parts supplied by reference TRBV7-8 and TRBJ2-5, is GAGVSQSPRYKVAKRGQDVALRCDPISGHVSLFWYQQALGQGPEFLTYFQNEAQLDKSGLPSDRFFAERPEGSVSTLKIQRTQQEDSAVYLCASSYITLAGALKKTQYFGPGTRLLVL.

This chain joins TRBV18 and TRBJ2-1. The CDR3 spans 15 residues. Germline assignment: CDR1 KGHSH and CDR2 LQKENI. Here the CDR3 reads CASSPDISSYNEQFF.

The rearrangement uses TRBV5-1 and TRBJ1-4; TCRdb lists TRBD1, though no DNA is available to test this call. Germline V gene data show CDR1 as SGHRS and CDR2 as YFSETQ. This CDR3 has 15 amino acids. CDR3: CASSQTGTDNEKLFF.

The CDR3 sequence: CSALVDSLGLNGYTF. V usage is TRBV20-1 and J usage is TRBJ1-2; the D call from TCRdb, TRBD1, cannot be confirmed without DNA. The CDR3 covers 15 residues. In germline, CDR1 is DFQATT, CDR2 SNEGSKA (reference sequence).

The V gene is TRBV5-1, the J gene TRBJ1-2; absent DNA, TCRdb's TRBD1 call cannot be checked. Looked up from germline, CDR1 is SGHRS and CDR2 is YFSETQ. There are 14 residues in the CDR3. This chain's CDR3 is CASSLSQEGGVYTF.

The chain combines TRBV7-8 with TRBJ2-1; the TCRdb D gene call, TRBD2, has no DNA to confirm it. Germline V gene lookup returns CDR1 SGHVS and CDR2 FQNEAQ. The CDR3 consists of 15 residues. CDR3 amino acids: CASSPPGSPLNEQFF.

The chain employs TRBV9 and TRBJ2-3. Germline lookup yields CDR1 SGDLS and CDR2 YYNGEE. There are 15 residues in the CDR3. The CDR3: CASSVEVYYTDTQYF.

V is TRBV5-1 and J is TRBJ2-2; TCRdb designates TRBD2, a call that cannot be tested without DNA. The germline CDR1 and CDR2 sequences are SGHRS and YFSETQ. This CDR3 is built from 15 residues. CDR3 in amino acids: CASSFGGLGSGELFF. The variable domain in full, completed from reference TRBV5-1 and TRBJ2-2, reads KAGVTQTPRYLIKTRGQQVTLSCSPISGHRSVSWYQQTPGQGLQFLFEYFSETQRNKGNFPGRFSGRQFSNSRSEMNVSTLELGDSALYLCASSFGGLGSGELFFGEGSRLTVL.

The chain uses TRBV27 and TRBJ2-3; TCRdb indicates TRBD2, and absent DNA this call remains unverified. This CDR3 has 16 amino acids. Germline-derived CDR1 and CDR2 are MNHEY and SMNVEV (reference sequence). Here the CDR3 reads CASSSLAGGEADTQYF.

V and J are TRBV7-2 and TRBJ2-3; TCRdb reports TRBD2, a call that lacks DNA to check it against. The germline V gene encodes CDR1 SGHTA and CDR2 FQGNSA. This CDR3 region has 16 residues. The CDR3 is CASSFRPGPNYDTQYF.

The rearrangement links TRBV7-3 to TRBJ2-2; TCRdb names TRBD1, which stays unverified in the absence of DNA. Germline V lookup: CDR1 SGHTA, CDR2 FQGTGA. This CDR3 is built from 16 residues. This CDR3 reads CASSYQGVKNTGELFF.

The rearrangement links TRBV20-1 to TRBJ1-5; lacking DNA, the TRBD1 call made by TCRdb goes unchecked. Germline values: CDR1 DFQATT, CDR2 SNEGSKA (reference sequence). The CDR3 is made up of 16 amino acids. The CDR3 reads CGALPTGTGSGQPQHF.

The chain has TRBV29-1 and TRBJ1-2; TCRdb selects TRBD1, and the lack of DNA leaves this call unchecked. This CDR3 region has 14 residues. Germline CDR1 is SQVTM and CDR2 is ANQGSEA. CDR3 in amino acids: CSVASGGAGYGYTF.

The rearrangement joins TRBV10-3 to TRBJ2-1; TCRdb's assignment of TRBD2 cannot be checked, as there is no DNA. Germline assignment: CDR1 ENHRY and CDR2 SYGVKD. There are 17 residues in the CDR3. CDR3 region: CAISESKTSGSYNEQFF.